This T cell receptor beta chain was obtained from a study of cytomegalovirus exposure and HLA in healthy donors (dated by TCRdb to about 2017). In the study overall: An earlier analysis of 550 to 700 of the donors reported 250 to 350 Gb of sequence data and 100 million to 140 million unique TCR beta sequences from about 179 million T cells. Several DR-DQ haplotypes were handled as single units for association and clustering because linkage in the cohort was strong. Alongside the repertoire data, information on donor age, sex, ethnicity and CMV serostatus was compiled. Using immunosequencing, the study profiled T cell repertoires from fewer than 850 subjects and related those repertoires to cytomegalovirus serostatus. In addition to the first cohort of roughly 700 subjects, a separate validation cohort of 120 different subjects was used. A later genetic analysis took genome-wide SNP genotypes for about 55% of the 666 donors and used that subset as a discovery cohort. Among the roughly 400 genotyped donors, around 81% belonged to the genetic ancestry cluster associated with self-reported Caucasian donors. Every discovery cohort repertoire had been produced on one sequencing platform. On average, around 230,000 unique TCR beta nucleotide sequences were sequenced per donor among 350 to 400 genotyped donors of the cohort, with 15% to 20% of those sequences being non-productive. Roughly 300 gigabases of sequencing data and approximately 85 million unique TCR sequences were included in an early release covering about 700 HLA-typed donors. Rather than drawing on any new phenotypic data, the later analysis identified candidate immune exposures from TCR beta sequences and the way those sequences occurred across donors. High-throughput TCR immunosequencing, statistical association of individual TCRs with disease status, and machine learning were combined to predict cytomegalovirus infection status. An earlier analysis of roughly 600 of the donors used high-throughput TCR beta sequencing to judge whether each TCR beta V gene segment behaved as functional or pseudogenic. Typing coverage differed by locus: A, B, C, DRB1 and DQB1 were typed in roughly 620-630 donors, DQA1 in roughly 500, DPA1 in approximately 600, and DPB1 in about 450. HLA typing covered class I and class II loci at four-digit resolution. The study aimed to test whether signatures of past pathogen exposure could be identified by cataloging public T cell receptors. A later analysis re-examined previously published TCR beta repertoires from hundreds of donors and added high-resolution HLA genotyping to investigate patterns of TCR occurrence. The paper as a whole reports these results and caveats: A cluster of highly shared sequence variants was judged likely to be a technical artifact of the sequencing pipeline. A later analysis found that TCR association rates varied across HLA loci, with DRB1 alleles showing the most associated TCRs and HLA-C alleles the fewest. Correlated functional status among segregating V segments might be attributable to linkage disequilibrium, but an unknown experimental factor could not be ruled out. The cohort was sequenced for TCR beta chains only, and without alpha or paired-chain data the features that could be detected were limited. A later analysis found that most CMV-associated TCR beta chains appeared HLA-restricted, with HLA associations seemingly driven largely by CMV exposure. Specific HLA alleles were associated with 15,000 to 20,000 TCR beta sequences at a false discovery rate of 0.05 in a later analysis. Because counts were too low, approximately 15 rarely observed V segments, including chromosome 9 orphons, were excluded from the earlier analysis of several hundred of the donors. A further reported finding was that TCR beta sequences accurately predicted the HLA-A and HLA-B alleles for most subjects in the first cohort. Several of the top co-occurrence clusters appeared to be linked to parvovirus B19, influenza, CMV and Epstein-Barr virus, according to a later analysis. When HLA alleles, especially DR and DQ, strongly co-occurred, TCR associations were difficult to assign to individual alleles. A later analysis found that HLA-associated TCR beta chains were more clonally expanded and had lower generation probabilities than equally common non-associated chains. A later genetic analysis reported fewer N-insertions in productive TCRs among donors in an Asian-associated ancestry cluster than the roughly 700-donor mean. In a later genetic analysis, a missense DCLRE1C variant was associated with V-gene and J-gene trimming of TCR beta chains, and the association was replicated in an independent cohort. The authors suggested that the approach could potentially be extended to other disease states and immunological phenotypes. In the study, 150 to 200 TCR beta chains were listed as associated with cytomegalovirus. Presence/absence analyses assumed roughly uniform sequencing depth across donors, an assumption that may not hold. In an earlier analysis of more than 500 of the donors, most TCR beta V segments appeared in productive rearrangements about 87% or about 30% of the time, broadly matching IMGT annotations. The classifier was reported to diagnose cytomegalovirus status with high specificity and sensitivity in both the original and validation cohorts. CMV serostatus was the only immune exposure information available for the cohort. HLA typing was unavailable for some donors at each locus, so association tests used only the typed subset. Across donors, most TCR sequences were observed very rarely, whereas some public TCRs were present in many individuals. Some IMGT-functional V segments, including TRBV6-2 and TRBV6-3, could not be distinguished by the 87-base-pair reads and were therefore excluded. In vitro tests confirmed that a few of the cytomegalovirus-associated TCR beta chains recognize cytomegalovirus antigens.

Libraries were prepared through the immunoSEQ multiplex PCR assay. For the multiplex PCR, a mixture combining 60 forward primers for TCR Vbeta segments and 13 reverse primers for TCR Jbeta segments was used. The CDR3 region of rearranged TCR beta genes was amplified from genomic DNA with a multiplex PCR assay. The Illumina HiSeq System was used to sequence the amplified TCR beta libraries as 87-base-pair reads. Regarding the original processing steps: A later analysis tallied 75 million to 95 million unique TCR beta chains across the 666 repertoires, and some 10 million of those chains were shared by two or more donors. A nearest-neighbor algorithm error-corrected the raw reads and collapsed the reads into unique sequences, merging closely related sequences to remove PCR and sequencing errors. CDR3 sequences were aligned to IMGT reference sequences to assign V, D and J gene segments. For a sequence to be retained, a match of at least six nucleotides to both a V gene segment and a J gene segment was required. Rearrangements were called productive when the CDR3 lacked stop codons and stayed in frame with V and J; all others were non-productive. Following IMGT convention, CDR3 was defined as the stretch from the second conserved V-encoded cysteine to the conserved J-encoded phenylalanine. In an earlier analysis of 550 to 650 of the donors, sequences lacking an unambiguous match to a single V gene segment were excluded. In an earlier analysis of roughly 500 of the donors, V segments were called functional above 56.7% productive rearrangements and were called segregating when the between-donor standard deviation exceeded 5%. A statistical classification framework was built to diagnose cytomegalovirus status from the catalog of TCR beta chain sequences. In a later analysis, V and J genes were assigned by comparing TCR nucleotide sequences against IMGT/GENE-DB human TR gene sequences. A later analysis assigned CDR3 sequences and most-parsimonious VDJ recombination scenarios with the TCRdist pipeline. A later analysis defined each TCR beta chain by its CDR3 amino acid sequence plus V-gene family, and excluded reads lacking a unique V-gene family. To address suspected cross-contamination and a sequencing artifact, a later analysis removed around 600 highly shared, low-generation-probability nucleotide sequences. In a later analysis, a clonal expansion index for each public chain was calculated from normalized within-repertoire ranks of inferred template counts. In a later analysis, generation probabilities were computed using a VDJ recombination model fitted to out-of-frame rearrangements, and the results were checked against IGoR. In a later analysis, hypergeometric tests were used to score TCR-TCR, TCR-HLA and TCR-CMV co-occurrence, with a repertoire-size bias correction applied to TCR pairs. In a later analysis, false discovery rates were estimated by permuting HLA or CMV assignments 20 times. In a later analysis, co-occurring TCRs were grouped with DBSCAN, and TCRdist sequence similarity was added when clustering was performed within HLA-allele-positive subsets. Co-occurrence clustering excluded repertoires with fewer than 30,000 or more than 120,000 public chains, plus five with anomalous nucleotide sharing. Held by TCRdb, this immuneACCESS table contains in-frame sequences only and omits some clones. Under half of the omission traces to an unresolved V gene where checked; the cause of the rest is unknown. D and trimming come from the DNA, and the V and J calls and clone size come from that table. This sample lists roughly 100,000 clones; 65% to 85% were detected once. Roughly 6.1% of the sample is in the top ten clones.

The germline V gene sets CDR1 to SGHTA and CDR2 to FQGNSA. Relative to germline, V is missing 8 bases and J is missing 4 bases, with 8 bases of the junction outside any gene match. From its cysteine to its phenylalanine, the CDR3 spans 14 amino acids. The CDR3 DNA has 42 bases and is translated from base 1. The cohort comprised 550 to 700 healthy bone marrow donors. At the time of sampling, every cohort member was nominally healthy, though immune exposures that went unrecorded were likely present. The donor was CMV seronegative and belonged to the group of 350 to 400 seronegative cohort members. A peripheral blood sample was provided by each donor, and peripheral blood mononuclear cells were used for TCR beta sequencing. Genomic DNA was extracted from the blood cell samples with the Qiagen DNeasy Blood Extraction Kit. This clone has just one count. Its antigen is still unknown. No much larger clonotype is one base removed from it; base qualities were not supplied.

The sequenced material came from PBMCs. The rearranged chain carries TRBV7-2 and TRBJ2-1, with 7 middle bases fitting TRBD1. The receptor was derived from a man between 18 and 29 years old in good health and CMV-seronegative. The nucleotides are TGTGCCAGCGAGACAGGGTCCCCATACAATGAGCAGTTCTTC. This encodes CASETGSPYNEQFF.